Each of the 26 T cell receptor beta chains below was sequenced from the same sample in a study of blood T cell repertoires in COVID-19. Assay used: immunoSEQ multiplex PCR; TCRdb lists only in-frame clones, some missing. The sample has about 140,000 clones; approximately 84% are singletons. Material: PBMCs or T cells enriched from blood (not recorded which). These receptors were obtained from a woman aged 50 to 60 with acute COVID-19.

The rearrangement uses TRBV2 and TRBJ2-3; a weak D match, TRBD2 (5 bases). The CDR3 has 15 residues. Germline CDR1 and CDR2: SNHLY and FYNNEI. The V and J ends lost 0 bases and 1 base respectively, with 8 bases between them. The CDR3 spells CASSEAEAGTDTQYF. Written as DNA, the CDR3 is TGTGCCAGCAGTGAAGCGGAGGCTGGCACAGATACGCAGTATTTT.

This clone was seen a few times. V usage is TRBV28 and J usage is TRBJ1-5; D is ambiguous. CDR3 length equals 14 residues. The germline V and J ends were trimmed by 3 bases and 7 bases, with 13 bases remaining between them. Looked up from germline, CDR1 is MDHEN and CDR2 is SYDVKM. The CDR3 spells CASSLHQARQPQHF. The CDR3 coding sequence is TGTGCCAGCAGTTTGCACCAAGCGCGGCAGCCCCAGCATTTT.

This chain connects TRBV24-1 to TRBJ1-1; the match to TRBD1 covers 8 bases. V lost 7 bases to trimming and J lost 2 bases; unmatched junction nucleotides: 8. Per germline, CDR1 KGHDR and CDR2 SFDVKD. The CDR3 length is 15 residues. The CDR3 bases are TGTGCCACCAGGGCAAGGACAGGGATAAACACTGAAGCTTTCTTT. Translated, it gives CATRARTGINTEAFF.

This clone was recorded once. The gene calls are TRBV19 and TRBJ1-1; the match to TRBD1 covers 12 bases. CDR1 is LNHDA, CDR2 SQIVND, per germline (reference sequence). The J segment lost 8 bases and the V segment lost 5 bases, leaving 15 bases of the junction unmatched. The CDR3 has 17 residues. CDR3 residues: CASSRAGTGGSKLEAFF. CDR3 DNA: TGTGCCAGTAGTCGAGCCGGGACAGGGGGCTCTAAGCTGGAAGCTTTCTTT.

A few counts support this clone. This sequence joins TRBV7-2 and TRBJ1-1; no firm D call. CDR3 length equals 13 residues. The V and J ends lost 4 bases and 0 bases respectively, with 6 bases between them. Germline loops: CDR1 SGHTA, CDR2 FQGNSA. The CDR3 region has the DNA TGTGCCAGCAGCTCTCGTATGAACACTGAAGCTTTCTTT. Its translation: CASSSRMNTEAFF.

Notes on this clone: This same CDR3 is encoded by further DNA sequences in the sample. The chain is built from TRBV30 and TRBJ1-5; D is ambiguous. The CDR3 is made up of 13 amino acids. V lost 0 bases and J 4 bases, leaving 7 bases between the germline ends. Germline V gene data show CDR1 as GTSNPN and CDR2 as SVGIG (reference sequence). In DNA form, the CDR3 reads TGTGCCTGGAGTGTACGGGGTAATCAGCCCCAGCATTTT. Amino acids: CAWSVRGNQPQHF.

This clone has more than one count but fewer than ten. J is TRBJ1-1 and V is TRBV3-1 (or the pseudogene TRBV3-2), with TRBD1 identical over 7 bases. With 0 bases clipped from V and 3 bases from J, the junction kept 10 bases outside the gene matches. Germline lookup yields CDR1 LGHDT and CDR2 YNNKEL (reference sequence). The CDR3 consists of 17 residues. CDR3 amino acids: CASSQDRTGEGYTEAFF. The CDR3 DNA follows: TGTGCCAGCAGCCAAGATCGTACAGGGGAAGGGTACACTGAAGCTTTCTTT.

This chain connects TRBV12-3 or TRBV12-4 to TRBJ2-1; D is undetermined. The CDR3 consists of 11 residues. V lost 6 bases and J 8 bases, leaving 8 bases between the germline ends. CDR3 in amino acids: CASSPLHEQFF. DNA of the CDR3: TGTGCCAGCAGCCCTCTACATGAGCAGTTCTTC.

This rearrangement joins TRBV7-2 to TRBJ2-5; 11 bases are shared with TRBD1. The CDR3 runs to 15 residues. Looked up from germline, CDR1 is SGHTA and CDR2 is FQGNSA. Unmatched junction bases numbered 6, after V lost 5 bases and J lost 4 bases. Here the CDR3 DNA reads TGTGCCAGCAGCACGTCCGGGACAGGGGGAGAGACCCAGTACTTC. Encoded protein: CASSTSGTGGETQYF.

J is TRBJ1-2 and V is TRBV14, with D maybe TRBD1 (6 bases). Trimming removed 4 bases from V and 8 bases from J, with 17 bases in between. The CDR3 has 14 amino acids. Germline V lookup: CDR1 SGHDN, CDR2 FVKESK. Here the CDR3 reads CASSPQGLLYGYTF. The DNA for the CDR3 is TGTGCCAGCAGCCCACAGGGATTACTCTACGGCTACACCTTC.

DNA for the CDR3: TGCGCCAGCAGCCCCGGGACAGAGGCCGGGGAGCTGTTTTTT. It is translated as CASSPGTEAGELFF. The chain links TRBV5-1 to TRBJ2-2, with 7 bases lining up with TRBD1. This CDR3 has 14 amino acids. Trimming removed 4 bases from V and 6 bases from J; junction bases left unmatched: 6. In germline, CDR1 is SGHRS, CDR2 YFSETQ.

The gene calls are TRBV3-1 (or the pseudogene TRBV3-2) and TRBJ1-2, with D possibly matching TRBD1 (5 bases). This CDR3 is 14 amino acids long. CDR1 and CDR2 (germline): LGHDT, YNNKEL (reference sequence). The V gene lost 2 bases and the J gene lost 0 bases, with 7 bases spanning the gap. The CDR3 nucleotides read TGTGCCAGCAGCCAACTAGGGGCTAACTATGGCTACACCTTC. It encodes CASSQLGANYGYTF.

The CDR3 loop reads CATSDTTGGNEKLFF. The CDR3 DNA reads as TGTGCCACCAGTGATACCACAGGGGGCAATGAAAAACTGTTTTTT. The chain recombines TRBV24-1 with TRBJ1-4, with 9 bases that match TRBD1. CDR3 length: 15 amino acids. Trimming took 3 bases from V and 5 from J; bases not matched to a gene: 3. CDR1 and CDR2 from the germline V gene are KGHDR and SFDVKD.

The rearrangement uses TRBV5-1 and TRBJ2-3; TRBD2 is a possible D gene (6 bases). The CDR3 runs to 16 residues. V dropped 2 bases and J dropped 0 bases, with 13 bases sitting between them. Germline V lookup: CDR1 SGHRS, CDR2 YFSETQ. The CDR3 nucleotides read TGCGCCAGCAGCTTAGCGGGTACCTTTAGCACAGATACGCAGTATTTT. This sequence encodes CASSLAGTFSTDTQYF.

The chain couples TRBV5-4 to TRBJ2-2, with D unclear. V lost 6 bases to trimming and J lost 5 bases, with 11 bases between them. The CDR3 consists of 13 residues. Germline V gene lookup returns CDR1 SGHNT and CDR2 YYREEE (reference sequence). CDR3 sequence: CASKRFTTGELFF. CDR3 coding DNA: TGTGCCAGCAAGAGGTTTACTACCGGGGAGCTGTTTTTT.

The chain carries TRBV19 and TRBJ2-5; 9 nucleotides agree with TRBD2. CDR3 size: 15 residues. The J segment lost 6 bases and the V segment lost 4 bases, leaving 9 bases of the junction unmatched. CDR1 and CDR2 (germline): LNHDA, SQIVND (reference sequence). DNA of the CDR3: TGTGCCAGTAGTACTAGGCGGGGGGGAGCTCAGACCCAGTACTTC. This gives the protein CASSTRRGGAQTQYF. Complete variable domain (other parts from reference TRBV19 and TRBJ2-5): DGGITQSPKYLFRKEGQNVTLSCEQNLNHDAMYWYRQDPGQGLRLIYYSQIVNDFQKGDIAEGYSVSREKKESFPLTVTSAQKNPTAFYLCASSTRRGGAQTQYFGPGTRLLVL.

The sample holds a few counts of this clone. This chain joins TRBV7-9 and TRBJ2-1; TRBD2 aligns across 11 bases. This CDR3 spans 16 amino acids. With 5 bases clipped from V and 6 bases from J, the junction kept 9 bases outside the gene matches. CDR1 SEHNR and CDR2 FQNEAQ come from the germline V gene (reference sequence). The CDR3 is CASSDRTSGYFNEQFF. CDR3 DNA: TGTGCCAGCAGCGATCGGACTAGCGGGTATTTCAATGAGCAGTTCTTC. Filled out from reference TRBV7-9 and TRBJ2-1, the complete variable domain reads DTGVSQNPRHKITKRGQNVTFRCDPISEHNRLYWYRQTLGQGPEFLTYFQNEAQLEKSRLLSDRFSAERPKGSFSTLEIQRTEQGDSAMYLCASSDRTSGYFNEQFFGPGTRLTVL.

V and J are TRBV18 and TRBJ1-2; no definite D call. This CDR3 comprises 15 residues. Germline V gene sequence: CDR1 KGHSH, CDR2 LQKENI. The germline V and J ends were trimmed by 3 bases and 0 bases, with 11 bases remaining between them. The CDR3 loop is CASSPDQAANYGYTF. CDR3 sequence (DNA): TGTGCCAGCTCACCCGACCAGGCAGCTAACTATGGCTACACCTTC.

J is TRBJ2-1 and V is TRBV13; D not resolved. CDR3 length: 16 amino acids. Trimming stripped 1 base from V and 7 bases from J, with 17 bases between. Germline V gene lookup returns CDR1 PRHDT and CDR2 FYEKMQ (reference sequence). CDR3 protein: CASSLDRRVEINEQFF. CDR3 nucleotide sequence: TGTGCCAGCAGCTTAGACCGACGGGTAGAGATAAATGAGCAGTTCTTC.

The chain has TRBV7-3 and TRBJ1-3, with a tentative D call TRBD1 (5 bases). V dropped 1 base and J dropped 0 bases, with 16 bases sitting between them. CDR3 length equals 18 residues. Germline V CDR1 and CDR2: SGHTA, FQGTGA. The CDR3 reads CASSLNRGHQCSGNTIYF. The CDR3 region has the DNA TGTGCCAGCAGCTTAAATAGAGGACACCAATGCTCTGGAAACACCATATATTTT.

The V call is TRBV15, the J call TRBJ1-4; unclear D gene. Trimming removed 0 bases from V and 12 bases from J, with 14 bases in between. This CDR3 is 14 amino acids long. The germline gives CDR1 LNHNV, CDR2 YYDKDF (reference sequence). CDR3 nucleotides: TGTGCCACCAGCAGAGATAGTGGTTCCTCGGAACTGTTTTTT. Translating gives CATSRDSGSSELFF.

The chain uses TRBV3-1 (or the pseudogene TRBV3-2) and TRBJ2-1; TRBD2 is a possible D gene (5 bases). Trimming cost V 1 base and J 8 bases, with 12 bases left between them. Germline V lookup: CDR1 LGHDT, CDR2 YNNKEL (reference sequence). CDR3 length: 14 amino acids. CDR3 sequence (DNA): TGTGCCAGCAGCCAAGGGACTTTTCTGGATGAGCAGTTCTTC. Translated: CASSQGTFLDEQFF.

The genes are TRBV27 and TRBJ2-1; 10 nucleotides match TRBD2. CDR3 size: 18 residues. The germline V gene encodes CDR1 MNHEY and CDR2 SMNVEV (reference sequence). With 5 bases clipped from V and 5 bases from J, the junction kept 15 bases outside the gene matches. The CDR3 DNA reads as TGTGCCAGCAGTCTTTGGTCCGGGGGAAGCGGGAGGGACAATGAGCAGTTCTTC. It yields the protein CASSLWSGGSGRDNEQFF.

This chain uses TRBV5-6 with TRBJ1-2, with TRBD1 as a possible D gene (6 bases). CDR1 SGHDT and CDR2 YYEEEE come from the germline V gene. The CDR3 runs to 14 residues. Trimming pared 3 bases from V and 7 bases from J, leaving 16 bases between. CDR3 nucleotide sequence: TGTGCCAGCAGCTCCCCGTCAGGGGCGGCTGGCTACACCTTC. Translation gives CASSSPSGAAGYTF.

The rearrangement joins TRBV9 to TRBJ2-1; 13 positions agree with TRBD2. This CDR3 spans 21 amino acids. Per germline, CDR1 SGDLS and CDR2 YYNGEE. With V trimmed by 2 bases and J by 4 bases, 18 bases remained unmatched. CDR3 in amino acids: CASSVGTGAFRLAGGYNEQFF. The CDR3 nucleotides are TGTGCCAGCAGCGTCGGGACAGGGGCGTTTAGACTAGCGGGAGGTTACAATGAGCAGTTCTTC.

The table lists this clone with a count of one. J is TRBJ1-3 and V is TRBV9; D is unresolved. V dropped 3 bases and J dropped 0 bases, with 4 bases sitting between them. Germline CDR1 and CDR2: SGDLS and YYNGEE. The CDR3 has 13 amino acids. CDR3 amino acids: CASSEYSGNTIYF. In DNA form, the CDR3 reads TGTGCCAGCAGCGAATACTCTGGAAACACCATATATTTT.